Below are 11 T cell receptor beta chains sequenced from a single sample in a study of blood T cells in healthy people across ages. Primers used in a second PCR of about 7 to 11 cycles were a sample-barcoded 5' primer and a J-beta primer mix. TCRdb fed the 5' RACE reads into MiXCR, producing one record per CDR3 protein. The data contain 850,000 to 1,000,000 distinct CDR3 sequences, around 48% of them singletons. Sequences were obtained from blood. The source of these receptors is a young man in good health.

The rearrangement links TRBV4-3 to TRBJ2-1; D gene uncertain. The length of the CDR3 is 17 residues. V was trimmed by 0 bases and J by 2 bases, leaving 14 bases between them. CDR1 is LGHNA, CDR2 YSLEER, per germline. The CDR3 reads CASSQDIARITYNEQFF. In DNA form, the CDR3 reads TGCGCCAGCAGCCAAGATATTGCAAGGATAACCTACAATGAGCAGTTCTTC.

Only a few counts were recorded for this clonotype. This chain's CDR3 is CASNTEPWDTQYF. The CDR3 DNA is TGTGCCAGCAACACCGAGCCCTGGGATACGCAGTATTTT. This sequence joins TRBV6-2 or TRBV6-3 and TRBJ2-3; D unresolved. This CDR3 spans 13 amino acids. Per the germline V gene, CDR1 is MNHEY and CDR2 is SVGEGT. Trimming stripped 7 bases from V and 6 bases from J, with 14 bases between.

V is TRBV12-3 or TRBV12-4 and J is TRBJ2-2; D is unclear. Trimming left V 3 bases short and J 6 bases short, with 11 bases between. CDR3 size: 14 residues. CDR3 bases: TGTGCCAGCAGTTTTAACATAGGGTCCGGGGAGCTGTTTTTT. Residues: CASSFNIGSGELFF.

This clonotype was seen repeatedly, ten times or more. The gene calls are TRBV11-3 and TRBJ2-1; no clear D. Germline-derived CDR1 and CDR2 are SGHNT and YENEEA. The CDR3 consists of 16 residues. Trimming took off 1 base at V and 4 bases at J, with 14 bases between the two ends. CDR3 sequence (DNA): TGTGCCAGCAGCTTAGTCCTCGGCGGCCTTTACAATGAGCAGTTCTTC. The encoded protein is CASSLVLGGLYNEQFF.

CDR3: CASSGSGGGSQPQHF. The CDR3 region has the DNA TGTGCCAGCAGCGGCTCCGGGGGGGGTAGTCAGCCCCAGCATTTT. The chain recombines TRBV25-1 with TRBJ1-5, with a possible D match to TRBD1 (5 bases). From germline, CDR1 is MGHDK and CDR2 SYGVNS. V dropped 6 bases and J dropped 6 bases, with 18 bases sitting between them. The CDR3 sequence is 15 residues long.

The rearrangement uses TRBV27 and TRBJ1-6, with TRBD1 identical over 7 bases. Unmatched junction bases numbered 11, after V lost 5 bases and J lost 1 base. CDR1 is MNHEY and CDR2 is SMNVEV in the germline V gene (reference sequence). The CDR3 is 18 residues long. CDR3 nucleotide sequence: TGTGCCAGCAGTCCCGGCAGGGGGAGAGGTTCCTATAATTCACCCCTCCACTTT. Translating gives CASSPGRGRGSYNSPLHF.

V is TRBV28 and J is TRBJ1-4, with TRBD1 identical over 7 bases. V lost 10 bases and J lost 5; bases outside the gene matches: 10. CDR1 MDHEN and CDR2 SYDVKM come from the germline V gene. The CDR3 is made up of 14 amino acids. CDR3 loop: CATYRTGGNEKLFF. CDR3 bases: TGTGCCACCTACCGGACAGGTGGAAATGAAAAACTGTTTTTT.

This clonotype showed up just once. Its ends do not fully match the called genes, so a read error is possible. V and J are TRBV24-1 and TRBJ2-1; a weak D match, TRBD1 (9 bases). The CDR3 is 16 amino acids. Germline lookup yields CDR1 KGHDR and CDR2 SFDVKD. Here the CDR3 reads CATSDPGGTGWNELFF. The CDR3 DNA follows: TGTGCCACCAGTGATCCGGGGGGGACAGGGTGGAATGAGCTGTTCTTC.

This clonotype appeared a single time. This clone may be a read error of a much larger clone one base away. This CDR3 is missing its conserved last phenylalanine or tryptophan, likely due to a read error. The chain employs TRBV6-2 or TRBV6-3 and TRBJ2-4; no clear D gene. Trimming cost V 5 bases and J 6 bases, with 5 bases left between them. Germline CDR1 reads MNHEY; CDR2 reads SVGEGT. The CDR3 runs to 11 residues. The CDR3 reads CASSHRNIQYL. The CDR3 DNA reads as TGTGCCAGCAGTCACCGAAACATTCAGTACTTG.

The V and J genes are TRBV28 and TRBJ2-7, with 7 bases that match TRBD1. V lost 5 bases to trimming and J lost 0 bases; unmatched junction nucleotides: 7. This CDR3 region has 15 residues. Germline values: CDR1 MDHEN, CDR2 SYDVKM. The CDR3 reads CASSPPRGSSYEQYF. DNA of the CDR3: TGTGCCAGCAGTCCACCCAGGGGGAGCTCCTACGAGCAGTACTTC.

V and J are TRBV3-1 and TRBJ2-1; possibly TRBD2 for D (7 bases). Per germline, CDR1 LGHDT and CDR2 YNNKEL (reference sequence). Trimming removed 2 bases at V and 5 bases at J, with 22 bases between. CDR3 length equals 18 residues. The CDR3 spells CASSQPYLTGGRHNEQFF. In DNA, the CDR3 is TGTGCCAGCAGCCAACCATATCTCACGGGGGGCCGACACAATGAGCAGTTCTTC.